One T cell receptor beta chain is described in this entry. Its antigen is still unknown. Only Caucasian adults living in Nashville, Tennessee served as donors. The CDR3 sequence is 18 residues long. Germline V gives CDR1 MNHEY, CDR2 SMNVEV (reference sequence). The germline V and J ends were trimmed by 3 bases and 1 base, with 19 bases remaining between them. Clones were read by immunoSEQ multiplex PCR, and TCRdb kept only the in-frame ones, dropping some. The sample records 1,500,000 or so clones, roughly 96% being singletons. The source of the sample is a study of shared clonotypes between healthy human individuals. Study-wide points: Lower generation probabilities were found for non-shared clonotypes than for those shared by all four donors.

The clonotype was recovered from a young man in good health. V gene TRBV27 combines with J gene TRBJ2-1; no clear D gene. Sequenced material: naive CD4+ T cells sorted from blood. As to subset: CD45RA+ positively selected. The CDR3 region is CASSFGQPANVSYNEQFF. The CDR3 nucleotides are TGTGCCAGCAGTTTTGGGCAGCCCGCAAATGTGTCCTACAATGAGCAGTTCTTC.